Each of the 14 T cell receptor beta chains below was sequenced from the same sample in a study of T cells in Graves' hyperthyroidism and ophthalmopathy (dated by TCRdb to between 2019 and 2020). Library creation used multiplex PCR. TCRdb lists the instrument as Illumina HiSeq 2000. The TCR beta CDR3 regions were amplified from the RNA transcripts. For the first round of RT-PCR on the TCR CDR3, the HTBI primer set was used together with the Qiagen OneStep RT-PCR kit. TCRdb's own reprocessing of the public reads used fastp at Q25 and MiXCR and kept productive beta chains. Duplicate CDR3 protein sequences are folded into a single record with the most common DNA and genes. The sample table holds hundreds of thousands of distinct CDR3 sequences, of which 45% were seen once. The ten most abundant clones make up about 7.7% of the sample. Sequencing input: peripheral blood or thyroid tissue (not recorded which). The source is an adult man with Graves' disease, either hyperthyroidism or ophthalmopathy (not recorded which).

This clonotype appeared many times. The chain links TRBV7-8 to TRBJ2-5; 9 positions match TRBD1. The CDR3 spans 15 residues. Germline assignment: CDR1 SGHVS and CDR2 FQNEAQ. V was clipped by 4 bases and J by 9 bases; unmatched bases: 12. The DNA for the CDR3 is TGTGCCAGCAGCTCCGACAGGGGGATACAAGGGGCCCAGTACTTC. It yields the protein CASSSDRGIQGAQYF.

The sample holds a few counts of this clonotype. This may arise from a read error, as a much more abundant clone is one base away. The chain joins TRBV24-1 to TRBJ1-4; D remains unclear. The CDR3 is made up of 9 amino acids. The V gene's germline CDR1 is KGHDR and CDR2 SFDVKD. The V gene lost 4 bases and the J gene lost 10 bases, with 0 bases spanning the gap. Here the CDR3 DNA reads TGTGCCACCAGTGAAAAACTGTTTTTT. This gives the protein CATSEKLFF.

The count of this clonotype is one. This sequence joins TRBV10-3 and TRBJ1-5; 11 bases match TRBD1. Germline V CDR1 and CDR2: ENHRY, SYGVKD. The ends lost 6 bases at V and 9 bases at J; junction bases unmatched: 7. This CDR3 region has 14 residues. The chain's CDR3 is CAIRNRDRGGPQHF. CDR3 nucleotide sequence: TGTGCCATCAGAAACCGGGACAGGGGGGGGCCCCAGCATTTT.

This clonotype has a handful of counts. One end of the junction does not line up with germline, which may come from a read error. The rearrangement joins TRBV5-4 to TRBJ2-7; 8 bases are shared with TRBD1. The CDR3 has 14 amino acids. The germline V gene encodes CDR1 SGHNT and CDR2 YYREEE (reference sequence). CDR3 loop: CASSKGQVSSEQYF. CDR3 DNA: TGTGCCAGCAGTAAGGGACAGGTCTCCTCCGAGCAGTACTTC.

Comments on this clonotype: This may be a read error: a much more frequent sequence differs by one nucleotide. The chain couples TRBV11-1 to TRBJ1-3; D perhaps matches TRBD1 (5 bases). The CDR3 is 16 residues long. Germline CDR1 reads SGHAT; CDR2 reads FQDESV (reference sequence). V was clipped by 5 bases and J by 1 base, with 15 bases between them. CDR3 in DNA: TGTGCCAGCAGCCCCGGGGACTCCCGATCTGGAAACACCATATATTTT. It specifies CASSPGDSRSGNTIYF.

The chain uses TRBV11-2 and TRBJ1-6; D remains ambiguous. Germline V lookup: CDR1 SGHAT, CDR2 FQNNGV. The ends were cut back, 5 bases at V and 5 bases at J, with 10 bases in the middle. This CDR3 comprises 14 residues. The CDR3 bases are TGTGCCAGCAGCCCCGTCTTAGATAATTCACCCCTCCACTTT. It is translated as CASSPVLDNSPLHF.

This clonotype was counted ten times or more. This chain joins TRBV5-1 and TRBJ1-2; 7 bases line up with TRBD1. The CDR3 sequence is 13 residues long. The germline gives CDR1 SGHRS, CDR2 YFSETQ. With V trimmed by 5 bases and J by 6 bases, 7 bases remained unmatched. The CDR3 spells CASRSDRVDGYTF. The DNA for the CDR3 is TGCGCCAGCAGATCTGACAGGGTAGATGGCTACACCTTC. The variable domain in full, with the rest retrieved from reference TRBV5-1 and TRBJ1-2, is KAGVTQTPRYLIKTRGQQVTLSCSPISGHRSVSWYQQTPGQGLQFLFEYFSETQRNKGNFPGRFSGRQFSNSRSEMNVSTLELGDSALYLCASRSDRVDGYTFGSGTRLTVV.

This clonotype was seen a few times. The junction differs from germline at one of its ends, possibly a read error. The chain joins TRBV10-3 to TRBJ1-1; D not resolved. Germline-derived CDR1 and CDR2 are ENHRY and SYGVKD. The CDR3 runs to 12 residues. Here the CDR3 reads CASSEGRMGAFF. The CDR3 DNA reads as TGTGCCAGCAGTGAAGGGAGAATGGGAGCTTTCTTT.

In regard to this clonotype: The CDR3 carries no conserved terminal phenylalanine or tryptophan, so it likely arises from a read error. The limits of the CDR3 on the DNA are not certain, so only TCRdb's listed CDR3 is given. This CDR3 reads CATSRDFSAVVV. The rearrangement joins TRBV15 to TRBJ2-3. The CDR3 is 12 amino acids long, termini counted. Per the germline V gene, CDR1 is LNHNV and CDR2 is YYDKDF (reference sequence).

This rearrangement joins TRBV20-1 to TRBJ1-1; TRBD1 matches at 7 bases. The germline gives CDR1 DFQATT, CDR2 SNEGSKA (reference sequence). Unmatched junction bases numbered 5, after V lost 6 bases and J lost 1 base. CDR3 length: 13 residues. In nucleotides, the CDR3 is TGCAGTGCCAACAGGGGAGCGAACACTGAAGCTTTCTTT. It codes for CSANRGANTEAFF.

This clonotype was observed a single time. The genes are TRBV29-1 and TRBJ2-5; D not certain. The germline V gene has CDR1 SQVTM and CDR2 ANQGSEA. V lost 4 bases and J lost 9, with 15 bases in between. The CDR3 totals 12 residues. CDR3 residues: CSVGTFNQPQYF. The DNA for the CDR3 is TGCAGCGTTGGCACCTTCAATCAGCCCCAGTACTTC.

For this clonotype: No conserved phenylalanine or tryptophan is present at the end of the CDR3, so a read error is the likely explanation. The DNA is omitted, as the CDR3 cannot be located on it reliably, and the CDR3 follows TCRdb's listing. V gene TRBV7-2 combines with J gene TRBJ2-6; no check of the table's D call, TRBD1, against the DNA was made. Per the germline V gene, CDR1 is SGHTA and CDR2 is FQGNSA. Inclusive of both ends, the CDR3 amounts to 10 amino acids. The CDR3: CASSLARMDT.

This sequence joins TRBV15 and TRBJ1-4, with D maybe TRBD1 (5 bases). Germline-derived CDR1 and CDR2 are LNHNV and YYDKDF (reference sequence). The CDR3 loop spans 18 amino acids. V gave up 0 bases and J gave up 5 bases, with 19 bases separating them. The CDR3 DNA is TGTGCCACCAGCAGAGAAGGTGCAGGGAGCTCCTACAATGAAAAACTGTTTTTT. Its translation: CATSREGAGSSYNEKLFF.

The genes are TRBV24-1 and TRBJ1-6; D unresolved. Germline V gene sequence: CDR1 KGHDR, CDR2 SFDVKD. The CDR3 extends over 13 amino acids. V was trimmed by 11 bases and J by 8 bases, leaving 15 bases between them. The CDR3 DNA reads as TGTGCCAGCTCACCACCCGGACATTCACCCCTCCACTTT. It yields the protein CASSPPGHSPLHF.